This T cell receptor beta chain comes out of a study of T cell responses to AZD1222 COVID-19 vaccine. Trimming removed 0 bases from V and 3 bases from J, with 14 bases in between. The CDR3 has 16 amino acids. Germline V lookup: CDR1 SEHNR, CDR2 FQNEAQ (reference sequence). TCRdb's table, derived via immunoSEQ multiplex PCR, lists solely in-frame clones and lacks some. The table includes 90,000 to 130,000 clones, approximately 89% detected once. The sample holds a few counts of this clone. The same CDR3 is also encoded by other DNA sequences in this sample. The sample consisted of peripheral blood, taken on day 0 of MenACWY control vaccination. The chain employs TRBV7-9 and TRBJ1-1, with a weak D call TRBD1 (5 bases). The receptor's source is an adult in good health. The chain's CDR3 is CASSLALAGTHTEAFF. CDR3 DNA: TGTGCCAGCAGCTTAGCGCTGGCAGGGACCCACACTGAAGCTTTCTTT.